One T cell receptor beta chain is described in this entry. What it recognizes is unknown. The record originates from a study of T-cell memory formation after mild COVID-19. Study-wide results and limits: The authors did not confirm SARS-CoV-2 specificity of second-wave clones peaking day 37. Some clones that responded were present in memory (sampled pre-infection), which suggests cross-reactive memory joined. Day 15 to 85 contracting clones showed balanced CD4/CD8; later expanders leaned CD4+. Clones that contracted clustered mainly in CM and EM if CD4+ and in EMRA if CD8+.

TCRdb itself ran the 5' RACE reads through MiXCR, one entry per CDR3 protein. The sample lists roughly 480,000 distinct CDR3 sequences, about 23% occurring once. This clonotype originated in an adult woman who had mild COVID-19 (a few samples of this study predate the infection). Cell type and time point are not known. The sample comprised PBMCs or a T cell subset sorted from them (not recorded which).

The CDR3 coding sequence is TGTGCCAGCAGCCAGGGACAGGGGACAATCATAGCCAAAAACATTCAGTACTTC. Amino acids: CASSQGQGTIIAKNIQYF. The chain links TRBV12-3 or TRBV12-4 to TRBJ2-4, with 10 bases aligning to TRBD1. The CDR3 sequence is 18 residues long. V dropped 6 bases and J dropped 0; count of bases not matched to a gene: 11.